This record covers a single T cell receptor beta chain. Antigen unknown. Unmatched junction bases numbered 4, after V lost 0 bases and J lost 1 base. The CDR3 loop spans 18 amino acids. CDR1 SGHRS and CDR2 YFSETQ come from the germline V gene. The entry originates in a study of shared clonotypes between healthy human individuals. Overall study context: Every donor yielded three CD4 naive, three CD4 memory, two CD8 naive and one CD8 memory plate. Overall study findings and caveats: As a rule, naive subsets had a larger estimated richness than memory subsets. The sole specimen, blood, was sampled, and tissue repertoires likely differ.

Libraries were prepared by immunoSEQ multiplex PCR; TCRdb keeps only in-frame clonotypes and omits some of them. The data hold over 1.5 million clones, with 98% observed a single time. The sample was naive CD4+ T cells sorted from blood. The subset denotes: CD45RA+ positively selected. The J gene is TRBJ2-3, the V gene TRBV5-1; TRBD2 matches at 14 bases. This TCR came from a man aged 25 to 40 in good health. The DNA for the CDR3 is TGCGCCAGCAGCTTGGCCGCGACTAGCGGGAGGGGCACAGATACGCAGTATTTT. It encodes CASSLAATSGRGTDTQYF.